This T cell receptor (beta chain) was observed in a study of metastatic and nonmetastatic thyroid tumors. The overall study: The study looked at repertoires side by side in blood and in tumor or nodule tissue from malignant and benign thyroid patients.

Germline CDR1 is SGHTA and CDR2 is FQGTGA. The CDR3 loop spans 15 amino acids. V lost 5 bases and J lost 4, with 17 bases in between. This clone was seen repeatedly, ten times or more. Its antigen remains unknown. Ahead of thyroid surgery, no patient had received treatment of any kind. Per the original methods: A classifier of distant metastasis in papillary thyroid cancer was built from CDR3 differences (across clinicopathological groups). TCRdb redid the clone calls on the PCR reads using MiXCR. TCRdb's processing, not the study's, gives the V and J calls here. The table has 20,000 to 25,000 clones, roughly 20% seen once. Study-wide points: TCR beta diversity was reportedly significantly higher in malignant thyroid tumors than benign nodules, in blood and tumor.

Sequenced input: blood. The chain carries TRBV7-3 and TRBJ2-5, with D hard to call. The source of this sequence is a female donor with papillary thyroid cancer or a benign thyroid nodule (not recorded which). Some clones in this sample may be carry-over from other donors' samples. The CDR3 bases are TGTGCCAGCAGCCCCGGTTTATCCCCGATAGAGACCCAGTACTTC. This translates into CASSPGLSPIETQYF.